This T cell receptor (beta chain) came from a study of graft-versus-host responses after intestinal transplantation. For the study at large: Every recipient had anti-thymocyte globulin induction and around three years of tacrolimus plus steroids. Overall study results and limits: Across patients carrying graft-donor T cell macrochimerism, allografts held high graft-versus-host to host-versus-graft clonal ratios. Declining HvG levels early post-transplant were linked to peak circulating GvH clone levels. GvH clones were identified in recipient marrow, with some first appearing in ileum or blood.

Details on this clone: Its antigen is unidentified.

This CDR3 region has 15 residues. The V gene end was trimmed by 1 base and the J gene end by 0 bases; junction bases not matched to a gene: 3. CDR1 is MNHNS and CDR2 is SASEGT in the germline V gene. Clones were sequenced by immunoSEQ multiplex PCR, and TCRdb holds only the in-frame ones, with some missing. The sample includes more than 60,000 clones, 90% seen only once; the top ten take approximately 1.2%. The receptor's source is a human donor who received an intestinal transplant. Sequencing used unstimulated CD8+ T cells sorted from spleen or lymph node cells, obtained before intestinal transplant. V usage is TRBV6-1 and J usage is TRBJ2-7; 7 bases are shared with TRBD1. CDR3 loop: CASSEEDRSSYEQYF. DNA for the CDR3: TGTGCCAGCAGTGAAGAGGACAGGTCCTCCTACGAGCAGTACTTC.